The 28 T cell receptor beta chains listed next were all sequenced from one sample in a study of early T cells in non-severe SARS-CoV-2 infection. TCRdb re-called the 5' RACE reads with MiXCR, one entry per CDR3 protein. This table holds 50,000 or so distinct CDR3 sequences, 13% found once. Input material: whole blood. These receptors all come from an adult who was a healthcare worker with PCR-confirmed SARS-CoV-2 infection or an uninfected control (not recorded which).

This clonotype was seen many times. The V and J genes are TRBV2 and TRBJ2-3; D gene unclear. The CDR3 is 14 residues long. CDR1 and CDR2 from the germline V gene are SNHLY and FYNNEI. V lost 8 bases and J 4 bases, leaving 16 bases between the germline ends. Here the CDR3 DNA reads TGTGCCAGCGATATCTCGGGCCCGCCAGATACGCAGTATTTT. Translating it yields CASDISGPPDTQYF.

This clonotype was found many times. This chain links TRBV29-1 with TRBJ1-1; no clear D. The CDR3 loop spans 12 amino acids. CDR1 is SQVTM and CDR2 is ANQGSEA in the germline V gene. Trimming removed 2 bases at V and 11 bases at J, with 15 bases between. CDR3 DNA: TGCAGCGTTGAACAGGACTCGTTGATGGCTTTCTTT. This codes for CSVEQDSLMAFF.

There are many counts of this clonotype. This chain links TRBV6-5 with TRBJ1-2; D gene unclear. CDR3 length: 13 residues. Trimming shortened V by 0 bases and J by 7 bases, and 9 bases separated the two germline ends. The germline gives CDR1 MNHEY, CDR2 SVGAGI. This CDR3 is CASSYSQAGGYTF. Here the CDR3 DNA reads TGTGCCAGCAGTTACTCTCAAGCGGGTGGCTACACCTTC.

This clonotype was counted ten times or more. V gene TRBV28 combines with J gene TRBJ2-1; weak D call: TRBD1 (5 bases). V lost 9 bases and J 3 bases, leaving 9 bases between the germline ends. The CDR3 is made up of 12 amino acids. Germline loops: CDR1 MDHEN, CDR2 SYDVKM. CDR3 bases: TGTGCCAGTGCGACAGTCTACAATGAGCAGTTCTTC. Translated: CASATVYNEQFF. The full variable domain, in which reference TRBV28 and TRBJ2-1 provide the parts outside the CDR3, is DVKVTQSSRYLVKRTGEKVFLECVQDMDHENMFWYRQDPGLGLRLIYFSYDVKMKEKGDIPEGYSVSREKKERFSLILESASTNQTSMYLCASATVYNEQFFGPGTRLTVL.

This sequence joins TRBV20-1 and TRBJ2-7; D is possibly TRBD1 (7 bases). Germline values: CDR1 DFQATT, CDR2 SNEGSKA (reference sequence). CDR3 length equals 14 residues. V was trimmed by 0 bases and J by 6 bases, leaving 15 bases between them. CDR3 coding DNA: TGCAGTGCTAGAGATTTCGCAGGGGGGCTCGAGCAGTACTTC. It translates to CSARDFAGGLEQYF.

This clonotype occurred a few times. The gene calls are TRBV20-1 and TRBJ2-3; D is uncertain. Germline CDR1 DFQATT, CDR2 SNEGSKA (reference sequence). This CDR3 has 14 amino acids. V lost 6 bases and J lost 3, with 16 bases in between. CDR3 sequence reads: CSARSGSKTDTQYF. In DNA form, the CDR3 reads TGCAGTGCCCGGTCTGGCAGTAAGACAGATACGCAGTATTTT.

This clonotype has a count of ten or more. This chain uses TRBV11-2 with TRBJ2-3; D gene ambiguous. CDR3 length: 11 residues. CDR1 is SGHAT, CDR2 FQNNGV, per germline. Trimming cost V 5 bases and J 3 bases, with 3 bases left between them. DNA of the CDR3: TGTGCCAGCAGCGTGACAGATACGCAGTATTTT. Amino acid sequence: CASSVTDTQYF.

This clonotype occurred once. The germline gene is not matched at one end of the junction; a read error may be the cause. The V gene is TRBV30, the J gene TRBJ2-5, with D maybe TRBD2 (6 bases). The CDR3 has 16 residues. Germline assignment: CDR1 GTSNPN and CDR2 SVGIG (reference sequence). The CDR3 loop is CVWNPPRGKGRETQYF. In DNA form, the CDR3 reads TGTGTCTGGAATCCCCCCCGCGGGAAGGGGAGAGAGACCCAGTACTTC.

This clonotype occurred once. A much larger clone lies one base from this, so it may be a read error. The chain has TRBV6-6 and TRBJ2-3, with TRBD2 identical over 10 bases. With 4 bases clipped from V and 2 bases from J, the junction kept 9 bases outside the gene matches. This CDR3 has 17 amino acids. Germline lookup yields CDR1 MNHNY and CDR2 SVGAGI (reference sequence). CDR3 sequence (DNA): TGTGCCAGCAGTTGCTCCGCTAGCGGGGGTACCACAGATACGCAGTATTTT. Its protein product is CASSCSASGGTTDTQYF.

This clonotype was counted between two and nine times. The chain carries TRBV7-2 and TRBJ1-5, with unresolved D. The CDR3 runs to 12 residues. V lost 3 bases to trimming and J lost 12 bases, with 12 bases between them. Germline V gene sequence: CDR1 SGHTA, CDR2 FQGNSA. CDR3 in DNA: TGTGCCAGCAGCTTTTTCGGTAGGAACCAGCATTTT. It yields the protein CASSFFGRNQHF.

This clonotype was counted many times. The genes are TRBV15 and TRBJ1-4; no reliable D call. CDR1 and CDR2 (germline): LNHNV, YYDKDF (reference sequence). The V end was cut by 2 bases, the J end by 6 bases, with 10 bases between. The CDR3 sequence is 14 residues long. The CDR3 region has the DNA TGTGCCACCAGCAGAAAGAGGGTGCATGAAAAACTGTTTTTT. Translated, it gives CATSRKRVHEKLFF. Variable domain in full (rest from reference TRBV15 and TRBJ1-4): DAMVIQNPRYQVTQFGKPVTLSCSQTLNHNVMYWYQQKSSQAPKLLFHYYDKDFNNEADTPDNFQSRRPNTSFCFLDIRSPGLGDTAMYLCATSRKRVHEKLFFGSGTQLSVL.

This rearrangement joins TRBV18 to TRBJ1-6, with a tentative D call TRBD1 (5 bases). Between the trimmed V and J ends, which lost 4 bases and 5 bases, there was a span of 15 bases. Germline values: CDR1 KGHSH, CDR2 LQKENI. This CDR3 contains 16 residues. CDR3: CASSQIRDQNNSPLHF. For the CDR3, the DNA is TGTGCCAGCTCACAAATCCGGGACCAAAATAATTCACCCCTCCACTTT.

The CDR3: CASNQLYQPQHF. CDR3 bases: TGTGCCAGCAATCAGTTGTATCAGCCCCAGCATTTT. The chain carries TRBV6-5 and TRBJ1-5; D unclear. Trimming left V 7 bases short and J 5 bases short, with 9 bases between. This CDR3 region has 12 residues. The V gene's germline CDR1 is MNHEY and CDR2 SVGAGI.

The chain links TRBV2 to TRBJ2-7, with TRBD2 identical over 11 bases. After removal of 8 bases from V and 0 bases from J, the junction contained 0 bases not matched to a gene. The germline CDR1 and CDR2 sequences are SNHLY and FYNNEI. The CDR3 has 13 residues. CDR3 bases: TGTGCCAGCGGACTAGCGGGCTCCTACGAGCAGTACTTC. Protein sequence: CASGLAGSYEQYF.

This clonotype has just a few counts. This chain links TRBV11-2 with TRBJ2-1; D is unresolved. The germline V and J ends were trimmed by 0 bases and 4 bases, with 4 bases remaining between them. The CDR3 runs 13 residues. Germline V gene lookup returns CDR1 SGHAT and CDR2 FQNNGV. In nucleotides, the CDR3 is TGTGCCAGCAGCTTAGATGTGTACAATGAGCAGTTCTTC. Encoded protein: CASSLDVYNEQFF.

The chain has TRBV11-2 and TRBJ1-6; D call uncertain. V was clipped by 3 bases and J by 7 bases, with 10 bases between them. This CDR3 spans 14 amino acids. CDR1 and CDR2 from the germline V gene are SGHAT and FQNNGV. Written as DNA, the CDR3 is TGTGCCAGCAGCTTCGGCAGCCTCAATTCACCCCTCCACTTT. Protein: CASSFGSLNSPLHF.

This clonotype occurred a few times. The V call is TRBV5-8, the J call TRBJ2-2; 8 bases are shared with TRBD1. In germline, CDR1 is SGHTS, CDR2 YDEGEE. Trimming cost V 4 bases and J 5 bases; bases outside gene matches: 7. The CDR3 length is 15 residues. The CDR3 DNA is TGTGCCAGCAGCCCAGGACAGGGTTTAACCGGGGAGCTGTTTTTT. This encodes CASSPGQGLTGELFF.

This clonotype was counted many times. V gene TRBV3-1 combines with J gene TRBJ2-7; 8 bases line up with TRBD1. This CDR3 region has 13 residues. Trimming removed 5 bases from V and 8 bases from J; junction bases left unmatched: 8. In germline, CDR1 is LGHDT, CDR2 YNNKEL (reference sequence). The DNA of the CDR3 is TGTGCCAGCAGCGCTGGGACAGGAGCAAAGCAGTACTTC. Translation gives CASSAGTGAKQYF.

This clonotype was counted a few times. V gene TRBV18 combines with J gene TRBJ1-2; D gene ambiguous. Looked up from germline, CDR1 is KGHSH and CDR2 is LQKENI. V lost 6 bases to trimming and J lost 0 bases, with 14 bases between them. The CDR3 has 15 residues. In DNA form, the CDR3 reads TGTGCCAGCTCCCCGACTACACCGGCTAACTATGGCTACACCTTC. Its translation: CASSPTTPANYGYTF.

This clonotype has a count of ten or more. The chain joins TRBV3-1 to TRBJ2-5; D gene unclear. CDR1 is LGHDT, CDR2 YNNKEL, per germline (reference sequence). The CDR3 is 13 residues long. V lost 1 base, J lost 6 bases, and 9 bases lay in between. The CDR3 protein is CASSQGYAKTQYF. The DNA for the CDR3 is TGTGCCAGCAGCCAAGGTTACGCAAAGACCCAGTACTTC.

This sequence joins TRBV28 and TRBJ2-7; D possibly corresponds to TRBD1 (5 bases). The CDR3 covers 14 residues. The V and J ends lost 3 bases and 1 base respectively, with 10 bases between them. The V gene's germline CDR1 is MDHEN and CDR2 SYDVKM. CDR3 bases: TGTGCCAGCAGTTTCCTCAGGGAATCCTACGAGCAGTACTTC. Amino acids: CASSFLRESYEQYF.

The sample holds a few counts of this clonotype. The rearrangement links TRBV7-9 to TRBJ2-3; D ambiguous. V lost 5 bases and J lost 7, with 7 bases in between. In germline, CDR1 is SEHNR, CDR2 FQNEAQ (reference sequence). The CDR3 extends over 11 amino acids. Here the CDR3 DNA reads TGTGCCAGCAGCCCTGTTAATACGCAGTATTTT. It codes for CASSPVNTQYF.

The V and J genes are TRBV25-1 and TRBJ1-1; D gene ambiguous. Germline V gene sequence: CDR1 MGHDK, CDR2 SYGVNS. Between the trimmed V and J ends, which lost 7 bases and 6 bases, there was a span of 15 bases. CDR3 length equals 13 residues. Here the CDR3 DNA reads TGTGCCAGCAAGTTGGCCTTTGGGGCTGAAGCTTTCTTT. Translation gives CASKLAFGAEAFF.

This chain joins TRBV20-1 and TRBJ1-1, with 8 bases fitting TRBD1. V shed 0 bases and J 5 bases; nucleotides not matched to a gene: 5. The length of the CDR3 is 14 residues. CDR1 and CDR2 (germline): DFQATT, SNEGSKA (reference sequence). The CDR3 sequence: CSARDPGGLTEAFF. CDR3 DNA sequence: TGCAGTGCTAGAGATCCAGGGGGCCTGACTGAAGCTTTCTTT.

A few counts support this clonotype. The genes are TRBV7-6 and TRBJ2-3; a possible D gene is TRBD2 (5 bases). The length of the CDR3 is 14 residues. Germline loops: CDR1 SGHVS, CDR2 FNYEAQ. The V end was cut by 1 base, the J end by 6 bases, with 11 bases between. This CDR3 reads CASSLDAGVDTQYF. For the CDR3, the DNA is TGTGCCAGCAGCTTAGATGCGGGTGTGGATACGCAGTATTTT.

This clonotype was recorded a few times. The V gene is TRBV5-4, the J gene TRBJ2-1, with D perhaps TRBD2 (6 bases). Germline-derived CDR1 and CDR2 are SGHNT and YYREEE (reference sequence). V lost 9 bases and J 9 bases, leaving 19 bases between the germline ends. This CDR3 has 13 amino acids. The chain's CDR3 is CATTSGGVGEQFF. The CDR3 DNA sequence: TGTGCCACCACGAGCGGAGGGGTAGGTGAGCAGTTCTTC.

The sample holds many counts of this clonotype. The J gene is TRBJ2-2, the V gene TRBV30; no clear D gene. Germline lookup yields CDR1 GTSNPN and CDR2 SVGIG (reference sequence). This CDR3 has 15 residues. V was pared by 3 bases and J by 7 bases, with 18 bases between. CDR3 DNA sequence: TGTGCCTGGAGGGACCTTCGAATTCCGAACGGGGAGCTGTTTTTT. It is translated as CAWRDLRIPNGELFF.

This chain joins TRBV4-1 and TRBJ1-2; D gene unclear. The CDR3 length is 16 residues. V lost 2 bases to trimming and J lost 2 bases, with 15 bases between them. Germline V lookup: CDR1 MGHRA, CDR2 YSYEKL. CDR3 amino acids: CASSQKPFGLNYGYTF. The CDR3 DNA reads as TGCGCCAGCAGCCAAAAGCCCTTTGGATTGAACTATGGCTACACCTTC.